The 10 T cell receptor beta chains presented below share a single source sample, sequenced in a study of blood T cell repertoires in COVID-19. Data came from immunoSEQ multiplex PCR; TCRdb stores just in-frame clones and leaves some out. The table lists under 200,000 clones, roughly 80% of them singletons, with approximately 8.1% in the top ten. The source material was peripheral blood. The receptors originated from a woman of 80 years or more with COVID-19, enrolled during active disease.

V and J are TRBV2 and TRBJ2-7; weak D call: TRBD1 (5 bases). Per the germline V gene, CDR1 is SNHLY and CDR2 is FYNNEI. The CDR3 has 14 residues. V lost 6 bases to trimming and J lost 3 bases, with 15 bases between them. CDR3 nucleotides: TGTGCCAGCAGCGCTCTAACGACAGACTACGAGCAGTACTTC. This codes for CASSALTTDYEQYF.

The chain is built from TRBV28 and TRBJ2-7, with 10 bases aligning to TRBD1. Losses at the gene ends were 6 bases for V and 1 base for J; bases not matched to a gene: 6. CDR1 is MDHEN and CDR2 is SYDVKM in the germline V gene. The CDR3 consists of 15 residues. The CDR3 coding sequence is TGTGCCAGCAGATCCGGGACAGGGGTGTCCTACGAGCAGTACTTC. Translation: CASRSGTGVSYEQYF.

The V gene is TRBV10-2, the J gene TRBJ2-1; 7 bases agree with TRBD1. This CDR3 is 19 amino acids long. The V segment lost 0 bases and the J segment 0 bases; nucleotides outside the gene matches: 11. From germline, CDR1 is WSHSY and CDR2 SAAADI. Here the CDR3 DNA reads TGCGCCAGCAGTGAGTCAGGGACAGCCCAAGTAAGCTCCTACAATGAGCAGTTCTTC. It codes for CASSESGTAQVSSYNEQFF.

This clone was detected only once. The chain couples TRBV29-1 to TRBJ1-2; no definite D call. Germline V gene data show CDR1 as SQVTM and CDR2 as ANQGSEA. This CDR3 has 13 amino acids. With 7 bases removed from V and 7 bases from J, the gap between germline ends came to 19 bases. The CDR3 loop is CSAARPEQSGYTF. The CDR3 DNA reads as TGCAGCGCGGCAAGGCCTGAACAGAGTGGCTACACCTTC. Together with reference TRBV29-1 and TRBJ1-2, the CDR3 gives the full variable domain: SAVISQKPSRDICQRGTSLTIQCQVDSQVTMMFWYRQQPGQSLTLIATANQGSEATYESGFVIDKFPISRPNLTFSTLTVSNMSPEDSSIYLCSAARPEQSGYTFGSGTRLTVV.

This clone was seen a handful of times. The chain joins TRBV2 to TRBJ2-3, with a weak D call TRBD1 (5 bases). The CDR3 spans 12 residues. The germline V and J ends were trimmed by 6 bases and 6 bases, with 10 bases remaining between them. Germline V gene lookup returns CDR1 SNHLY and CDR2 FYNNEI. CDR3 residues: CASSRAADTQYF. As DNA, the CDR3 is TGTGCCAGCAGCAGGGCCGCCGATACGCAGTATTTT.

This sequence joins TRBV7-9 and TRBJ1-1; no reliable D call. CDR3 length: 15 amino acids. Trimming stripped 4 bases from V and 0 bases from J, with 12 bases between. The germline gives CDR1 SEHNR, CDR2 FQNEAQ (reference sequence). DNA for the CDR3: TGTGCCAGCAGCTCCCGACCCGCGGTGAACACTGAAGCTTTCTTT. It codes for CASSSRPAVNTEAFF.

This clone appeared a single time. The V and J genes are TRBV19 and TRBJ1-2; D is unclear. The germline CDR1 and CDR2 sequences are LNHDA and SQIVND (reference sequence). The CDR3 runs to 14 residues. The V and J ends lost 9 bases and 0 bases respectively, with 14 bases between them. The chain's CDR3 is CASRPRGANYGYTF. The CDR3 DNA sequence: TGTGCCAGCCGACCCCGGGGTGCTAACTATGGCTACACCTTC.

This clone appeared a few times. This chain joins TRBV6-5 and TRBJ2-7, with 13 bases that match TRBD2. The V gene's germline CDR1 is MNHEY and CDR2 SVGAGI. The CDR3 has 13 residues. V shed 6 bases, J shed 10 bases, and the junction held 6 bases outside the gene matches. The CDR3, as DNA: TGTGCCAGCAGCAGAGGACTAGCGGGAGACCAGTACTTC. It is translated as CASSRGLAGDQYF.

The chain combines TRBV7-8 with TRBJ2-3; 11 nucleotides match TRBD2. Germline V CDR1 and CDR2: SGHVS, FQNEAQ. This CDR3 is 15 amino acids long. Trimming removed 1 base from V and 7 bases from J; junction bases left unmatched: 4. CDR3 amino acids: CASSLGLAGRNTQYF. The CDR3 nucleotides are TGTGCCAGCAGCTTAGGACTAGCGGGACGAAATACGCAGTATTTT.

The V and J genes are TRBV7-8 and TRBJ1-3; tentatively, D is TRBD1 (5 bases). With 0 bases removed from V and 4 bases from J, the gap between germline ends came to 10 bases. CDR1 and CDR2 (germline): SGHVS, FQNEAQ. This CDR3 is 15 amino acids long. The CDR3 loop is CASSLASGLGNTIYF. In nucleotides, the CDR3 is TGTGCCAGCAGCTTAGCCTCAGGGCTCGGAAACACCATATATTTT.